The 8 T cell receptor beta chains listed next were all sequenced from one sample in a study of early T cells in non-severe SARS-CoV-2 infection listed by TCRdb under 2021. Libraries were made using 5' RACE. For sequencing, a NextSeq 500 was employed. Clones were called with MiXCR by TCRdb after fastp trimmed the public reads at Q25, and only in-frame beta chains were retained. Here each entry gathers all rows of one CDR3 protein and keeps the most common genes and DNA. The sample table records roughly 81,000 distinct CDR3 sequences; around 6% of these occur just once. Just under 8% of the sample belongs to the ten largest clones. The sample consisted of whole blood. Receptors originate from an adult who was a healthcare worker with PCR-confirmed SARS-CoV-2 infection or an uninfected control (not recorded which).

This chain links TRBV20-1 with TRBJ2-2; 8 bases map to TRBD1. CDR3 length: 15 amino acids. J lost 4 bases, V lost 1 base, and 5 bases had no gene match. Germline values: CDR1 DFQATT, CDR2 SNEGSKA (reference sequence). CDR3: CSARARTGITGELFF. The CDR3 DNA sequence: TGCAGTGCTAGAGCCAGGACAGGGATCACCGGGGAGCTGTTTTTT.

This clonotype was observed at least ten times. J is TRBJ1-3 and V is TRBV20-1; D ambiguous. V was shortened by 3 bases and J by 3 bases, with 12 bases between the two germline ends. CDR1 DFQATT and CDR2 SNEGSKA come from the germline V gene (reference sequence). The CDR3 is 14 residues long. CDR3 bases: TGCAGTGCTAGTGAGGATGGTGGTGGAAACACCATATATTTT. Translation: CSASEDGGGNTIYF.

This clonotype was counted a few times. This sequence joins TRBV27 and TRBJ2-3; 8 nucleotides line up with TRBD1. Germline trimming cut 6 bases from V and 4 bases from J; bases unmatched to any gene: 6. This CDR3 comprises 14 residues. Germline CDR1 is MNHEY and CDR2 is SMNVEV (reference sequence). In nucleotides, the CDR3 is TGTGCCAGCAGGTTCAGGGGGCAATCAGATACGCAGTATTTT. Residues: CASRFRGQSDTQYF.

This clonotype was recorded a few times. This chain links TRBV29-1 with TRBJ2-2; 7 positions agree with TRBD2. J was trimmed by 0 bases and V by 5 bases; bases with no gene match: 3. CDR1 SQVTM and CDR2 ANQGSEA come from the germline V gene. The CDR3 sequence is 14 residues long. CDR3 nucleotide sequence: TGCAGCGTTAGTGGGAGGGCGAACACCGGGGAGCTGTTTTTT. This codes for CSVSGRANTGELFF.

This clonotype came up many times. The chain carries TRBV2 and TRBJ1-1; TRBD1 agrees at 9 bases. V gave up 4 bases and J gave up 5 bases; unmatched junction bases: 5. This CDR3 comprises 14 residues. From germline, CDR1 is SNHLY and CDR2 FYNNEI. The CDR3 sequence is CASSVETGGTEAFF. The DNA for the CDR3 is TGTGCCAGCAGTGTGGAGACAGGGGGAACTGAAGCTTTCTTT.

This clonotype has a handful of counts. This sequence joins TRBV28 and TRBJ2-6; tentative D call: TRBD1 (5 bases). Germline lookup yields CDR1 MDHEN and CDR2 SYDVKM. V shed 6 bases and J shed 1 base, with 7 bases lying between them. The CDR3 is 14 amino acids. This CDR3 reads CASRDRSGANVLTF. Here the CDR3 DNA reads TGTGCCAGCAGAGACAGATCTGGGGCCAACGTCCTGACTTTC.

The CDR3 region is CASSEMSSGIKGYEQYF. In nucleotides, the CDR3 is TGTGCCAGCAGTGAAATGTCTAGCGGGATCAAGGGCTACGAGCAGTACTTC. This chain links TRBV25-1 with TRBJ2-7, with 9 nucleotides matching TRBD2. Germline-derived CDR1 and CDR2 are MGHDK and SYGVNS. CDR3 length equals 17 residues. V dropped 2 bases and J dropped 3; count of bases not matched to a gene: 11.

The sample holds a few counts of this clonotype. The chain is built from TRBV7-8 and TRBJ1-1; D is unresolved. The germline gives CDR1 SGHVS, CDR2 FQNEAQ. Trimming shortened V by 0 bases and J by 2 bases, and 7 bases separated the two germline ends. The CDR3 contains 14 residues. CDR3 nucleotide sequence: TGTGCCAGCAGCTTAGCAACACCCAACACTGAAGCTTTCTTT. This encodes CASSLATPNTEAFF.